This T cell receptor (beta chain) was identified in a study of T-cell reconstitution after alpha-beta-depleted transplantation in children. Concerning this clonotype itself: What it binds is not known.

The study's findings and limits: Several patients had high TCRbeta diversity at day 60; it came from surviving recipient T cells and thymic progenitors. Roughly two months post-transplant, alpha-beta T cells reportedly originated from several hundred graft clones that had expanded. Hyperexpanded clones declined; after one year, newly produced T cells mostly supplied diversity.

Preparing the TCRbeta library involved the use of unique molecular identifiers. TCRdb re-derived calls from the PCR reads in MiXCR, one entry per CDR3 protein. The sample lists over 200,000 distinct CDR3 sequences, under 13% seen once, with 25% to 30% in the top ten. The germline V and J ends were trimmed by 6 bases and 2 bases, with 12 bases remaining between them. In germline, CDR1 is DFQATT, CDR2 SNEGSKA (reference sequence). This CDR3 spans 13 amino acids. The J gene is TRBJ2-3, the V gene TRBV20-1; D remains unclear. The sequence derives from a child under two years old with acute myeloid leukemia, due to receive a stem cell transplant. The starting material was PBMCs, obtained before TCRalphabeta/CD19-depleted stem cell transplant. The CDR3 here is CSALDQNTDTQYF. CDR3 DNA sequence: TGCAGTGCCCTGGACCAAAACACAGATACGCAGTATTTT.